Listed below are T cell receptor beta chains from one sample, sequenced in a study of technical replicates of blood from several donors. Produced via immunoSEQ multiplex PCR; TCRdb's table is partial and in-frame only. This table has some 60,000 clones, around 87% appearing once. The material sequenced was PBMCs. The receptors originated from a human donor in good health. Some clones in this sample may be carry-over from other donors' samples. Each CDR3 is given with its conserved first and last residue. Fields, in order: clone size, D gene, J gene, V gene, CDR3 DNA, CDR3 protein. D genes are given only for firm matches. Some rows have no size entry. The others give once, few or many, or a class for an expanded clone.

size: .
D: .
J: TRBJ1-5
V: TRBV4-3
DNA: TGCGCCAGCAGCCAAGCGGTGTCATCCCAACGACAGCATTTT
CDR3: CASSQAVSSQRQHF

size: many
D: .
J: TRBJ1-4
V: TRBV7-9
DNA: TGTGCCAGCAGCCGCGGAGCTAATGAAAAACTGTTTTTT
CDR3: CASSRGANEKLFF

size: .
D: .
J: TRBJ2-7
V: TRBV19
DNA: TGTGCCAGTAGTCTGACAGGCCTGACCTACGAGCAGTACTTC
CDR3: CASSLTGLTYEQYF

size: .
D: TRBD1
J: TRBJ1-2
V: TRBV2
DNA: TGTGCCAGCAGTGGGACAGGGGTGAACTATGGCTACACCTTC
CDR3: CASSGTGVNYGYTF

size: .
D: TRBD2
J: TRBJ2-1
V: TRBV12-5
DNA: TGTGCTAGTGGGTTGGGGACTAGCGTCAATGAGCAGTTCTTC
CDR3: CASGLGTSVNEQFF

size: .
D: .
J: TRBJ2-7
V: TRBV7-2
DNA: TGTGCCAGCAGCTTAGGGGTTCAGGGAGGCGAGCAGTACTTC
CDR3: CASSLGVQGGEQYF

size: .
D: .
J: TRBJ2-7
V: TRBV10-3
DNA: TGTGCCATCAGTGACCCAGGGGAGGGGGCCTACGAGCAGTACTTC
CDR3: CAISDPGEGAYEQYF

size: .
D: .
J: TRBJ1-2
V: TRBV11-2
DNA: TGTGCCAGCAGCTTAGTGTCCACGGTTTATGGCTACACCTTC
CDR3: CASSLVSTVYGYTF

size: .
D: .
J: TRBJ2-5
V: TRBV6-5
DNA: TGTGCCAGCAGTTCCCCTGGGGGCAGCGAGACCCAGTACTTC
CDR3: CASSSPGGSETQYF

size: .
D: TRBD1
J: TRBJ2-7
V: TRBV14
DNA: TGTGCCAGCAGCCAACCTCCGGGACAGGCCTACGAGCAGTACTTC
CDR3: CASSQPPGQAYEQYF

size: .
D: TRBD2
J: TRBJ2-1
V: TRBV7-3
DNA: TGTGCCAGCAGCTTAAGGGAGGGCATCTACAATGAGCAGTTCTTC
CDR3: CASSLREGIYNEQFF

size: .
D: .
J: TRBJ1-6
V: TRBV23-1
DNA: TGCGCCAGCAACATAGAGTGGCGGATATCCTATAATTCACCCCTCCACTTT
CDR3: CASNIEWRISYNSPLHF

size: .
D: .
J: TRBJ2-5
V: TRBV5-1
DNA: TGCGCCAGCAGCTTGGTGGCTAGCTTAGAAGAGACCCAGTACTTC
CDR3: CASSLVASLEETQYF

size: .
D: TRBD1
J: TRBJ1-2
V: TRBV28
DNA: TGTGCCAGCAGTACCACAGGGGGGGGTGGCTACACCTTC
CDR3: CASSTTGGGGYTF

size: .
D: TRBD1
J: TRBJ2-7
V: TRBV7-9
DNA: TGTGCCAGCAGCCGAAATTCCGGGACAGGGTCCTCCGAGCAGTACTTC
CDR3: CASSRNSGTGSSEQYF

size: .
D: .
J: TRBJ1-1
V: TRBV6-6
DNA: TGTGCCAGCAGTTACTCGAGGAACGTGAACACTGAAGCTTTCTTT
CDR3: CASSYSRNVNTEAFF

size: .
D: TRBD1
J: TRBJ1-2
V: TRBV6-4
DNA: TGTGCCAGCAAAACATCCGGGACAGTGGCCGGCTACACCTTC
CDR3: CASKTSGTVAGYTF

size: few
D: .
J: TRBJ2-4
V: TRBV2
DNA: TGTGCCAGCAGCGGGGACCAGGGGGGAGCCAAAAACATTCAGTACTTC
CDR3: CASSGDQGGAKNIQYF

size: .
D: .
J: TRBJ2-1
V: TRBV4-3
DNA: TGCGCCAGCAGCCAGGAGTTAGGGGGGGGCGACAGCGGACATGAGCAGTTCTTC
CDR3: CASSQELGGGDSGHEQFF

size: .
D: TRBD2
J: TRBJ2-2
V: TRBV29-1
DNA: TGCAGCGTTGGGGCGGCTAGCGGGGGGCCGAACACCGGGGAGCTGTTTTTT
CDR3: CSVGAASGGPNTGELFF

size: .
D: .
J: TRBJ1-3
V: TRBV19
DNA: TGTGCCACGGGGCGGGACTACAATGGAAACACCATATATTTT
CDR3: CATGRDYNGNTIYF

size: .
D: TRBD1
J: TRBJ1-1
V: TRBV6-6
DNA: TGTGCCAGCAGTTATGGACAGGGCACTGAAGCTTTCTTT
CDR3: CASSYGQGTEAFF

size: .
D: TRBD1
J: TRBJ2-7
V: TRBV7-2
DNA: TGTGCCAGCAGCCTACTCTCGGGACAGGGCCTCTCCTACGAGCAGTACTTC
CDR3: CASSLLSGQGLSYEQYF

size: .
D: TRBD2
J: TRBJ2-3
V: TRBV5-1
DNA: TGCGCCAGCAGCTTTAGCGGGGATGATACGCAGTATTTT
CDR3: CASSFSGDDTQYF

size: .
D: .
J: TRBJ2-1
V: TRBV6-5
DNA: TGTGCCACCGTTGAGAGGCTATCCTCCCACAATGAGCAGTTCTTC
CDR3: CATVERLSSHNEQFF

size: .
D: TRBD1
J: TRBJ2-7
V: TRBV12-5
DNA: TGTGCTACCGGGACAGGATTTTACGAGCAGTACTTC
CDR3: CATGTGFYEQYF

size: .
D: TRBD2
J: TRBJ2-3
V: TRBV7-9
DNA: TGTGCCAGCAGCCCGACTAGCGTTACAGATACGCAGTATTTT
CDR3: CASSPTSVTDTQYF

size: .
D: TRBD1
J: TRBJ2-1
V: TRBV5-5
DNA: TGTGCCAGCAGCAAACAGGGGTTGGGGTTCTTC
CDR3: CASSKQGLGFF

size: .
D: TRBD2
J: TRBJ2-7
V: TRBV19
DNA: TGTGCCAGTAGTATAGATCTCCCTAGCGGGAGGGCCTACGAGCAGTACTTC
CDR3: CASSIDLPSGRAYEQYF

size: once
D: .
J: TRBJ1-6
V: TRBV25-1
DNA: TGTGCCAGCAGTGATACAGTGTATAATTCACCCCTCCACTTT
CDR3: CASSDTVYNSPLHF

size: .
D: .
J: TRBJ2-1
V: TRBV5-4
DNA: TGTGCCAGCAGCTTGGTCAGGGGCTACTACAATGAGCAGTTCTTC
CDR3: CASSLVRGYYNEQFF